Listed here is a single T cell receptor beta chain. What it binds is unknown. The sample is drawn from a study of cytotoxic CD8 clonotypes in ibrutinib-treated CLL. Study-wide context: Mean per-sample yields comprised roughly 260,000 productive templates and tens of thousands of productive rearrangements.

Whole-study findings and limits: Exceeding age-matched healthy donors, baseline clonality also tracked the counts of circulating CD8+ T cells.

Depths of 1 in 200,000 to 1 in 1 million T cells were the sequencing target. Clones were sequenced by immunoSEQ multiplex PCR, and TCRdb holds only the in-frame ones, with some missing. The table includes 40,000 to 50,000 clones, about three fifths detected once. Trimming took 3 bases from V and 5 from J; bases not matched to a gene: 10. In germline, CDR1 is LNHNV, CDR2 YYDKDF (reference sequence). This CDR3 is built from 15 residues. The sample was PBMCs, taken after 24 months of ibrutinib treatment. The TCR was taken from a human donor with chronic lymphocytic leukemia. V and J are TRBV15 and TRBJ2-7; TRBD1 matches at 7 bases. The CDR3 DNA reads as TGTGCCACCAGCAGGAACAGGGGAATCGGCCACGAGCAGTACTTC. It encodes CATSRNRGIGHEQYF.